These 27 T cell receptor beta chains were sequenced from one sample in a study of blood T cell repertoires in COVID-19. Profiled with immunoSEQ multiplex PCR; TCRdb holds only in-frame clones, not every one. Of 200,000 to 300,000 clones listed, around four fifths are singletons. The specimen sequenced was peripheral blood. The source of these receptors is a man aged 45-65 years with acute or convalescent COVID-19.

The CDR3 sequence is CASSISLRRTATNEKLFF. Written as DNA, the CDR3 is TGTGCCAGTAGTATATCCCTCAGGAGGACTGCAACTAATGAAAAACTGTTTTTT. The chain has TRBV19 and TRBJ1-4, with D unresolved. The CDR3 loop spans 18 amino acids. Trimming cost V 2 bases and J 0 bases, with 16 bases left between them. Germline assignment: CDR1 LNHDA and CDR2 SQIVND (reference sequence). The complete variable domain, with remaining parts taken from reference TRBV19 and TRBJ1-4, reads DGGITQSPKYLFRKEGQNVTLSCEQNLNHDAMYWYRQDPGQGLRLIYYSQIVNDFQKGDIAEGYSVSREKKESFPLTVTSAQKNPTAFYLCASSISLRRTATNEKLFFGSGTQLSVL.

The chain carries TRBV20-1 and TRBJ1-5, with D perhaps TRBD1 (6 bases). CDR1 and CDR2 (germline): DFQATT, SNEGSKA (reference sequence). The CDR3 covers 14 residues. Trimming took 3 bases from V and 6 from J, leaving 15 bases between them. The CDR3 spells CSASRNRVGQPQHF. In DNA, the CDR3 is TGCAGTGCTAGTCGGAACAGGGTTGGTCAGCCCCAGCATTTT.

This clone appeared once. The chain couples TRBV6-6 to TRBJ1-2; D is perhaps TRBD1 (6 bases). The CDR3 has 14 residues. In germline, CDR1 is MNHNY, CDR2 SVGAGI (reference sequence). V was clipped by 6 bases and J by 6 bases, with 17 bases between them. The CDR3 nucleotides are TGTGCCAGCAGGCAACAGGGTTCATCCAATGGCTACACCTTC. Its protein is CASRQQGSSNGYTF.

This clone was found a few times. This rearrangement joins TRBV2 to TRBJ2-2, with 10 nucleotides matching TRBD2. Germline V gene sequence: CDR1 SNHLY, CDR2 FYNNEI. V lost 4 bases to trimming and J lost 5 bases; unmatched junction nucleotides: 7. The CDR3 has 16 amino acids. CDR3 sequence (DNA): TGTGCCAGCAGTGCGATACTAGCGGGGAGTACCGGGGAGCTGTTTTTT. This sequence encodes CASSAILAGSTGELFF.

The chain joins TRBV27 to TRBJ2-7, with TRBD1 identical over 8 bases. The trim removed 3 bases at V and 1 base at J, leaving 2 bases unmatched. CDR3 length equals 14 residues. CDR1 is MNHEY and CDR2 is SMNVEV in the germline V gene (reference sequence). The CDR3 is CASSLDRESYEQYF. The DNA of the CDR3 is TGTGCCAGCAGTTTGGACAGGGAATCCTACGAGCAGTACTTC.

V and J are TRBV24-1 and TRBJ2-2; 8 bases align to TRBD2. This CDR3 spans 13 amino acids. CDR1 and CDR2 from the germline V gene are KGHDR and SFDVKD. V lost 7 bases to trimming and J lost 6 bases; unmatched junction nucleotides: 3. In DNA form, the CDR3 reads TGTGCCACCAGCTTCGGGGGGGCCGGGGAGCTGTTTTTT. It translates to CATSFGGAGELFF.

This chain uses TRBV30 with TRBJ1-2, with D tentatively TRBD1 (6 bases). The CDR3 runs to 16 residues. Germline lookup yields CDR1 GTSNPN and CDR2 SVGIG (reference sequence). V lost 1 base and J 3 bases, leaving 18 bases between the germline ends. The CDR3 region is CAWSDPRQGLHYGYTF. The CDR3 DNA reads TGTGCCTGGAGTGACCCTCGGCAGGGGTTACACTATGGCTACACCTTC.

The V call is TRBV5-1, the J call TRBJ2-7; TRBD2 matches at 8 bases. This CDR3 comprises 14 residues. J was trimmed by 6 bases and V by 2 bases; bases with no gene match: 7. From germline, CDR1 is SGHRS and CDR2 YFSETQ. The CDR3 nucleotides read TGCGCCAGCAGCTTATCAGCGGGAGAACGCGAGCAGTACTTC. It translates to CASSLSAGEREQYF.

This chain connects TRBV5-1 to TRBJ2-2; D is possibly TRBD1 (5 bases). The CDR3 totals 12 residues. Trimming removed 3 bases at V and 14 bases at J, with 14 bases between. The germline gives CDR1 SGHRS, CDR2 YFSETQ. The CDR3 region is CASSSTQGALFF. CDR3 DNA: TGCGCCAGCAGCTCCACCCAGGGTGCTCTGTTTTTT.

There are a few counts of this clone. The J gene is TRBJ1-3, the V gene TRBV5-1; possible D gene TRBD1, 6 bases. V dropped 4 bases and J dropped 1 base, with 12 bases sitting between them. The CDR3 loop spans 15 amino acids. CDR1 is SGHRS and CDR2 is YFSETQ in the germline V gene. This chain's CDR3 is CASSAAGVSGNTIYF. The CDR3 DNA is TGCGCCAGCAGCGCGGCAGGGGTTTCTGGAAACACCATATATTTT.

This clone was detected a few times. The genes are TRBV18 and TRBJ1-5, with unresolved D. V dropped 0 bases and J dropped 6 bases, with 18 bases sitting between them. The CDR3 consists of 17 residues. CDR1 is KGHSH, CDR2 LQKENI, per germline. The CDR3 sequence is CASSPPTSGVGGQPQHF. As DNA, the CDR3 is TGTGCCAGCTCACCACCGACCTCCGGGGTGGGAGGTCAGCCCCAGCATTTT.

The V and J genes are TRBV6-5 and TRBJ1-6; 8 bases fit TRBD1. This CDR3 has 16 residues. Trimming cost V 2 bases and J 8 bases; bases outside gene matches: 8. The germline gives CDR1 MNHEY, CDR2 SVGAGI. This CDR3 is CASSYTGQDGHSPLHF. The CDR3 nucleotides read TGTGCCAGCAGTTACACGGGACAGGATGGGCATTCACCCCTCCACTTT.

This chain links TRBV5-1 with TRBJ2-3; TRBD2 agrees at 12 bases. Germline loops: CDR1 SGHRS, CDR2 YFSETQ. The CDR3 has 18 amino acids. V dropped 2 bases and J dropped 0; count of bases not matched to a gene: 7. The CDR3 nucleotides are TGCGCCAGCAGCTTCTATCAGACTAGCGGGAGTAGCACAGATACGCAGTATTTT. Translated, it gives CASSFYQTSGSSTDTQYF.

The chain carries TRBV3-1 (or the pseudogene TRBV3-2) and TRBJ1-2; the D is unclear. The CDR3 spans 13 residues. V shed 1 base and J shed 7 bases, with 10 bases lying between them. The germline gives CDR1 LGHDT, CDR2 YNNKEL (reference sequence). This CDR3 is CASSQVLAGGYTF. Written as DNA, the CDR3 is TGTGCCAGCAGCCAAGTACTCGCGGGTGGCTACACCTTC.

The gene calls are TRBV30 and TRBJ2-5; the match to TRBD2 covers 8 bases. Germline assignment: CDR1 GTSNPN and CDR2 SVGIG (reference sequence). This CDR3 is built from 12 residues. V shed 2 bases and J 8 bases; nucleotides not matched to a gene: 4. This chain's CDR3 is CAWSPGGATQYF. For the CDR3, the DNA is TGTGCCTGGAGTCCGGGAGGGGCCACCCAGTACTTC. Filled out from reference TRBV30 and TRBJ2-5, the complete variable domain reads SQTIHQWPATLVQPVGSPLSLECTVEGTSNPNLYWYRQAAGRGLQLLFYSVGIGQISSEVPQNLSASRPQDRQFILSSKKLLLSDSGFYLCAWSPGGATQYFGPGTRLLVL.

The chain uses TRBV19 and TRBJ2-2; D gene ambiguous. The V end was cut by 3 bases, the J end by 0 bases, with 11 bases between. The CDR3 contains 16 residues. From germline, CDR1 is LNHDA and CDR2 SQIVND (reference sequence). In DNA form, the CDR3 reads TGTGCCAGTAGTATTTACAGCAGCCCGAACACCGGGGAGCTGTTTTTT. Encoded protein: CASSIYSSPNTGELFF.

The V and J genes are TRBV28 and TRBJ2-1; 8 nucleotides match TRBD2. Germline values: CDR1 MDHEN, CDR2 SYDVKM. V lost 7 bases, J lost 8 bases, and 19 bases stayed unmatched. The CDR3 has 17 amino acids. CDR3 protein: CASTPALTGGALYEQFF. The CDR3 nucleotides are TGTGCCAGCACCCCGGCGTTGACGGGGGGGGCCCTTTATGAGCAGTTCTTC.

The chain has TRBV6-1 and TRBJ1-5; D remains unclear. The CDR3 contains 16 residues. V was cut by 3 bases and J by 1 base, with 13 bases left in between. Germline assignment: CDR1 MNHNS and CDR2 SASEGT. DNA of the CDR3: TGTGCCAGCAGTGATTCCCAGGCAAGCAGCAATCAGCCCCAGCATTTT. Protein product: CASSDSQASSNQPQHF.

V is TRBV2 and J is TRBJ1-2; 7 positions match TRBD1. The CDR3 is 16 residues long. Trimming removed 5 bases from V and 5 bases from J; junction bases left unmatched: 14. CDR1 is SNHLY and CDR2 is FYNNEI in the germline V gene. CDR3 nucleotide sequence: TGTGCCAGCAGTCTCAGTCCACGCGGGACAGCTTATGGCTACACCTTC. Its protein product is CASSLSPRGTAYGYTF. The whole variable domain, remainder taken from reference TRBV2 and TRBJ1-2, is EPEVTQTPSHQVTQMGQEVILRCVPISNHLYFYWYRQILGQKVEFLVSFYNNEISEKSEIFDDQFSVERPDGSNFTLKIRSTKLEDSAMYFCASSLSPRGTAYGYTFGSGTRLTVV.

The chain employs TRBV5-1 and TRBJ1-2, with a weak D call TRBD1 (6 bases). Germline CDR1 is SGHRS and CDR2 is YFSETQ. This CDR3 has 15 amino acids. Trimming shortened V by 0 bases and J by 7 bases, and 16 bases separated the two germline ends. CDR3 sequence reads: CASSLATGAEGGYTF. Written as DNA, the CDR3 is TGCGCCAGCAGCTTGGCGACAGGTGCGGAAGGTGGCTACACCTTC.

The chain recombines TRBV7-6 with TRBJ1-1; D gene ambiguous. V was trimmed by 1 base and J by 4 bases, leaving 19 bases between them. In germline, CDR1 is SGHVS, CDR2 FNYEAQ. The CDR3 runs to 17 residues. CDR3 region: CASSLGPGSSVGTEAFF. The CDR3 coding sequence is TGTGCCAGCAGCTTAGGCCCGGGATCGTCGGTGGGCACTGAAGCTTTCTTT.

The V call is TRBV7-9, the J call TRBJ2-4; maybe TRBD2 (6 bases). The CDR3 consists of 13 residues. The V gene's germline CDR1 is SEHNR and CDR2 FQNEAQ (reference sequence). V was cut by 0 bases and J by 15 bases, with 15 bases left in between. Written as DNA, the CDR3 is TGTGCCAGCAGCTTAGCGGCGGAGGGACTTTGGTACTTC. This translates into CASSLAAEGLWYF.

This chain connects TRBV5-1 to TRBJ2-6; D is perhaps TRBD1 (5 bases). CDR3 length: 17 amino acids. Germline V CDR1 and CDR2: SGHRS, YFSETQ. Trimming pared 4 bases from V and 2 bases from J, leaving 16 bases between. In DNA, the CDR3 is TGCGCCAGCAGCCAACGACAGCTTAATCCTGGGGCCAACGTCCTGACTTTC. It translates to CASSQRQLNPGANVLTF.

V and J are TRBV28 and TRBJ1-1, with 7 bases that match TRBD1. The V and J ends lost 3 bases and 0 bases, in that order; junction bases with no gene match: 13. The CDR3 extends over 18 amino acids. Germline V gene sequence: CDR1 MDHEN, CDR2 SYDVKM. The CDR3 protein is CASSLGAPGQPMNTEAFF. As DNA, the CDR3 is TGTGCCAGCAGTTTGGGGGCTCCGGGACAGCCTATGAACACTGAAGCTTTCTTT.

This chain connects TRBV18 to TRBJ2-5; no clear D. The CDR3 spans 13 residues. V lost 3 bases and J 3 bases, leaving 8 bases between the germline ends. CDR1 and CDR2 from the germline V gene are KGHSH and LQKENI. CDR3: CASSPDSKETQYF. The DNA of the CDR3 is TGTGCCAGCTCACCCGACTCAAAAGAGACCCAGTACTTC.

The gene calls are TRBV10-3 and TRBJ1-2; 9 bases match TRBD1. J gave up 0 bases and V 5 bases, and 7 bases lay outside the gene matches. Germline CDR1 ENHRY, CDR2 SYGVKD. This CDR3 is 16 amino acids long. The DNA for the CDR3 is TGTGCCATCAGTAAACAGGGGGCGCAAGCTAACTATGGCTACACCTTC. This encodes CAISKQGAQANYGYTF.

To note about this clone: The same CDR3 also results from other DNA sequences found in this sample. The chain joins TRBV18 to TRBJ1-2; D possibly corresponds to TRBD1 (5 bases). The CDR3 is 13 residues long. Germline V gene lookup returns CDR1 KGHSH and CDR2 LQKENI. V shed 1 base and J shed 5 bases, with 8 bases lying between them. CDR3 in amino acids: CASSPQGVYGYTF. For the CDR3, the DNA is TGTGCCAGCTCACCACAAGGGGTATATGGCTACACCTTC.